Included here is one TCR beta chain sequence, with context. This entry belongs to a study of blood T cell repertoires in COVID-19. Study background: Sources were T cells, B-cell-depleted T cells, or PBMCs; the material itself was cDNA or gDNA.

The repertoire was sequenced with immunoSEQ multiplex PCR; TCRdb's copy has only in-frame clones and lacks some. The sample has some 200,000 clones, around four fifths seen once. The study drew participants aged 18 to 89 years from 20 to 30 US areas. Participants were placed into cohorts based on the clinical history they reported. This CDR3 has 17 residues. J was trimmed by 0 bases and V by 1 base; bases with no gene match: 5. Germline V gene lookup returns CDR1 LGHDT and CDR2 YNNKEL (reference sequence). The chain employs TRBV3-1 (or the pseudogene TRBV3-2) and TRBJ2-3; 9 nucleotides agree with TRBD2. The source of this sequence is a man aged 35-49 years who had recovered from COVID-19. Input material: PBMCs or T cells enriched from blood (not recorded which). The CDR3 DNA sequence: TGTGCCAGCAGCCAAGGGGGCACTAGCGGGAGCACAGATACGCAGTATTTT. Amino acid sequence: CASSQGGTSGSTDTQYF.